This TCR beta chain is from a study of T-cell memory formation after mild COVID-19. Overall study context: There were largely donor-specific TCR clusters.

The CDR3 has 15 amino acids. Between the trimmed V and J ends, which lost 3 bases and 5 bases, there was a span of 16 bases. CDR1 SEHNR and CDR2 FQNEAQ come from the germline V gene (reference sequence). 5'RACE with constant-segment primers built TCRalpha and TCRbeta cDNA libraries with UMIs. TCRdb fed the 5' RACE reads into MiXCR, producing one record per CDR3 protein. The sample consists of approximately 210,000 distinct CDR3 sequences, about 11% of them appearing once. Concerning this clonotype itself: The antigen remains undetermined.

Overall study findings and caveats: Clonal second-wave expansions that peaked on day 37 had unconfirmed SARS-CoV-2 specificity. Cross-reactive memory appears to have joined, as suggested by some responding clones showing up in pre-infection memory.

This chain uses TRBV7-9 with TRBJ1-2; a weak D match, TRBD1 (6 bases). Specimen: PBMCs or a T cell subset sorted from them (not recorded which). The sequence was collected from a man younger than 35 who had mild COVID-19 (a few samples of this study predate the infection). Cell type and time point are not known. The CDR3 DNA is TGTGCCAGCAGCTTCGGGGACAAGCCCTTGTATGGCTACACCTTC. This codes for CASSFGDKPLYGYTF.